The T cell receptor beta chain described here comes from a study of shared clonotypes between healthy human individuals. Overall study context: The cohort had two women and a few men, ages 18 to 49. Study-level results: Sorted-subset samples were not fully sequenced, rarefaction indicated.

A CD45RA-negative memory subset and a CD45RA+ naive subset were separated from the CD4+ cells. Details on this clone: Its antigen is still unknown.

In the original analysis: Filtering was not the same, since immunoSEQ gave junction-only sequences without quality scores. The repertoire was sequenced with immunoSEQ multiplex PCR; TCRdb's copy has only in-frame clones and lacks some. The V and J calls and the clone size are those of that table, but D and trimming were determined from the DNA. Counted here are millions of clones, approximately 95% occurring once; the ten biggest clones make up approximately 0.13%. The CDR3 extends over 16 amino acids. J gave up 5 bases and V 0 bases, and 8 bases lay outside the gene matches. CDR1 is GTSNPN and CDR2 is SVGIG in the germline V gene (reference sequence).

Sequences were obtained from naive CD4+ T cells sorted from blood. Regarding subset: CD45RA+ positively selected. This TCR came from a man aged 18 to 29 in good health. The rearrangement joins TRBV30 to TRBJ1-1, with 11 bases fitting TRBD1. The CDR3 loop is CAWSVGRTGGLTEAFF. The CDR3 region has the DNA TGTGCCTGGAGTGTAGGGCGGACAGGGGGCTTGACTGAAGCTTTCTTT.